These T cell receptor beta chains were read from a single sample in a study of control samples from healthy donors and cancer patients. Sequencing was performed with immunoSEQ multiplex PCR; in TCRdb, only in-frame clones are kept and a portion is missing. The sample lists tens of thousands of clones, approximately 91% occurring once. Sample: PBMCs. All receptors derive from a man aged 50-59 years with lung cancer. The CDR3 runs from the conserved cysteine through the conserved F or W. Fields, in order: clone size, V gene, D gene, J gene, CDR3 protein, CDR3 DNA. A D gene is named only where the DNA matches it firmly. Size values are once, few and many counts, or a class for expanded clones, and some rows have none.

clone_size: .; v_call: TRBV5-4; d_call: .; j_call: TRBJ1-3; cdr3_aa: CASSLDAGQSGNTIYF; cdr3_nt: TGTGCCAGCAGCTTGGATGCAGGGCAGTCTGGAAACACCATATATTTT
clone_size: .; v_call: TRBV7-2; d_call: TRBD2; j_call: TRBJ2-1; cdr3_aa: CASSLESGGPYNEQFF; cdr3_nt: TGTGCCAGCAGCTTAGAGTCGGGGGGGCCCTACAATGAGCAGTTCTTC
clone_size: .; v_call: TRBV6-5; d_call: .; j_call: TRBJ2-7; cdr3_aa: CASTTRGQGAYEQYF; cdr3_nt: TGTGCCAGCACCACGAGGGGACAAGGGGCCTACGAGCAGTACTTC
clone_size: .; v_call: TRBV18; d_call: TRBD1; j_call: TRBJ2-5; cdr3_aa: CASSPDRGGETQYF; cdr3_nt: TGTGCCAGCTCACCCGACAGGGGGGGAGAGACCCAGTACTTC
clone_size: few; v_call: TRBV4-1; d_call: TRBD2; j_call: TRBJ2-5; cdr3_aa: CASSQVLAGGETQYF; cdr3_nt: TGCGCCAGCAGCCAAGTACTAGCGGGGGGAGAGACCCAGTACTTC
clone_size: once; v_call: TRBV18; d_call: .; j_call: TRBJ2-3; cdr3_aa: CASSPWVAASTDTQYF; cdr3_nt: TGTGCCAGCTCACCGTGGGTTGCGGCTAGCACAGATACGCAGTATTTT
clone_size: .; v_call: TRBV25-1; d_call: TRBD2; j_call: TRBJ2-5; cdr3_aa: CASSESGTSGGETQYF; cdr3_nt: TGTGCCAGCAGTGAATCGGGGACTAGCGGGGGAGAGACCCAGTACTTC
clone_size: once; v_call: TRBV19; d_call: .; j_call: TRBJ2-2; cdr3_aa: CASSIDARPTNTGELFF; cdr3_nt: TGTGCCAGTAGTATAGATGCGAGGCCGACGAACACCGGGGAGCTGTTTTTT
clone_size: .; v_call: TRBV5-4; d_call: .; j_call: TRBJ2-7; cdr3_aa: CASSLGTTSSYEQYF; cdr3_nt: TGTGCCAGCAGCTTGGGGACAACCAGCTCCTACGAGCAGTACTTC
clone_size: .; v_call: TRBV6-4; d_call: TRBD2; j_call: TRBJ2-3; cdr3_aa: CASAGTSASDTQYF; cdr3_nt: TGTGCAAGCGCCGGGACTAGCGCATCAGATACGCAGTATTTT